The 22 T cell receptor beta chains below were found in one sample sequenced in a study of Graves' ophthalmopathy and Graves' hyperthyroidism. RNA transcripts served as template for amplifying TCR beta CDR3 sequences. A first-round RT-PCR used HTBI primers, followed by a second-round multiplex PCR. TCRdb analysed the multiplex PCR reads with MiXCR anew, one entry per CDR3 protein. Among 600,000 to 700,000 distinct CDR3 sequences listed, under 50% were seen once. Sequences were obtained from peripheral blood. The source is an adult man with Graves' ophthalmopathy.

There are many counts of this clonotype. The chain links TRBV10-3 to TRBJ2-7, with 13 bases that match TRBD2. Germline CDR1 reads ENHRY; CDR2 reads SYGVKD. CDR3 length: 17 residues. V gave up 6 bases and J gave up 4 bases; unmatched junction bases: 12. CDR3 in amino acids: CAISTYPGLAGPYEQYF. The CDR3 DNA is TGTGCCATCAGCACCTATCCGGGACTAGCGGGACCATACGAGCAGTACTTC.

This chain links TRBV2 with TRBJ2-1; D is possibly TRBD1 (6 bases). Trimming removed 6 bases at V and 1 base at J, with 13 bases between. The germline gives CDR1 SNHLY, CDR2 FYNNEI. The CDR3 covers 15 residues. DNA for the CDR3: TGTGCCAGCAGGGTGGACAGATGGTCCTACAATGAGCAGTTCTTC. Protein sequence: CASRVDRWSYNEQFF.

This clonotype occurred many times. The chain has TRBV9 and TRBJ1-2, with D maybe TRBD1 (5 bases). The CDR3 spans 12 residues. The V end lost 4 bases, the J end lost 8 bases, and 12 bases lay between the germline ends. CDR1 and CDR2 from the germline V gene are SGDLS and YYNGEE. CDR3 sequence reads: CASSTGPLGYTF. In DNA, the CDR3 is TGTGCCAGCAGCACGGGACCGCTGGGCTACACCTTC.

This clonotype was counted at least ten times. This sequence joins TRBV7-9 and TRBJ1-6; TRBD1 might be the D (6 bases). V gave up 4 bases and J gave up 9 bases, with 13 bases separating them. CDR1 SEHNR and CDR2 FQNEAQ come from the germline V gene (reference sequence). This CDR3 has 14 residues. In DNA, the CDR3 is TGTGCCAGCAGCTCCGGGACACCCTCTTCACCCCTCCACTTT. It encodes CASSSGTPSSPLHF. The full variable domain, in which reference TRBV7-9 and TRBJ1-6 provide the parts outside the CDR3, is DTGVSQNPRHKITKRGQNVTFRCDPISEHNRLYWYRQTLGQGPEFLTYFQNEAQLEKSRLLSDRFSAERPKGSFSTLEIQRTEQGDSAMYLCASSSGTPSSPLHFGNGTRLTVT.

At least ten counts were recorded for this clonotype. This rearrangement joins TRBV7-3 to TRBJ2-5, with D unclear. V shed 1 base and J shed 5 bases, with 20 bases lying between them. Germline CDR1 and CDR2: SGHTA and FQGTGA. This CDR3 has 17 amino acids. This CDR3 is CASSLRGASPQPETQYF. The CDR3 bases are TGTGCCAGCAGCTTAAGAGGTGCGTCCCCTCAACCGGAGACCCAGTACTTC.

This clonotype turned up a few times. CDR3 in DNA: TGTGCCAGCAGACAGACAGGGGGCGCGATGGGTGGCTACACCTTC. Translating gives CASRQTGGAMGGYTF. This chain joins TRBV11-2 and TRBJ1-2; 10 bases fit TRBD1. This CDR3 is 15 amino acids long. From germline, CDR1 is SGHAT and CDR2 FQNNGV. Losses at the gene ends were 6 bases for V and 7 bases for J; bases not matched to a gene: 11.

About this clonotype itself: This may be a read error: a much more frequent sequence differs by one nucleotide. The J gene is TRBJ1-6, the V gene TRBV20-1; TRBD1 matches 7 bases. After removal of 3 bases from V and 8 bases from J, the junction contained 7 bases not matched to a gene. The CDR3 is 14 residues long. Per the germline V gene, CDR1 is DFQATT and CDR2 is SNEGSKA (reference sequence). CDR3 coding DNA: TGCAGTGCTAGTGGAAGGGACAGTTATTCACCCCTCCACTTT. Translation gives CSASGRDSYSPLHF.

This clonotype was detected ten times or more. The chain couples TRBV24-1 to TRBJ2-5; 9 bases match TRBD1. The CDR3 is 17 residues long. Losses at the gene ends were 3 bases for V and 7 bases for J; bases not matched to a gene: 14. Germline CDR1 reads KGHDR; CDR2 reads SFDVKD. In DNA, the CDR3 is TGTGCCACCAGTGATCGTGACCGGGACAGGGTCCTGGGGACCCAGTACTTC. Translating it yields CATSDRDRDRVLGTQYF.

This clonotype occurred many times. The V and J genes are TRBV5-1 and TRBJ1-1; D gene unclear. The CDR3 runs to 12 residues. The germline V and J ends were trimmed by 0 bases and 6 bases, with 6 bases remaining between them. The V gene's germline CDR1 is SGHRS and CDR2 YFSETQ. CDR3 nucleotides: TGCGCCAGCAGCTTGGGGTTCTCTGAAGCTTTCTTT. It codes for CASSLGFSEAFF. The whole variable domain, remainder taken from reference TRBV5-1 and TRBJ1-1, is KAGVTQTPRYLIKTRGQQVTLSCSPISGHRSVSWYQQTPGQGLQFLFEYFSETQRNKGNFPGRFSGRQFSNSRSEMNVSTLELGDSALYLCASSLGFSEAFFGQGTRLTVV.

This sequence joins TRBV2 and TRBJ1-6; D is ambiguous. This CDR3 spans 17 amino acids. Looked up from germline, CDR1 is SNHLY and CDR2 is FYNNEI. V was clipped by 6 bases and J by 1 base, with 16 bases between them. CDR3 sequence (DNA): TGTGCCAGCAGATCATCGGGAGGGAAGTCCTATAATTCACCCCTCCACTTT. Translated: CASRSSGGKSYNSPLHF.

This clonotype was seen at least ten times. The DNA of the CDR3 is TGTGCCACCAGCAGAGATATCCCGACGGGCTTTCTGGCTTTCTTT. Amino acids: CATSRDIPTGFLAFF. V gene TRBV15 combines with J gene TRBJ1-1; D is ambiguous. The CDR3 loop spans 15 amino acids. V lost 0 bases and J lost 11, with 19 bases in between. The germline CDR1 and CDR2 sequences are LNHNV and YYDKDF (reference sequence).

With respect to this clonotype: The CDR3 ends on some other residue instead of the conserved phenylalanine or tryptophan, so this is likely a read error. The limits of the CDR3 on the DNA are not certain, so only TCRdb's listed CDR3 is given. The chain recombines TRBV25-1 with TRBJ1-3; the table's D call TRBD1 went unverified against the DNA. The CDR3 is made up of 9 amino acids, end residues included. The germline V gene encodes CDR1 MGHDK and CDR2 SYGVNS. The CDR3 sequence is CASSEKEAG.

The chain links TRBV29-1 to TRBJ2-7; D not certain. Deletions cut 8 bases from V and 0 bases from J, with 11 bases between. The CDR3 spans 12 residues. Germline assignment: CDR1 SQVTM and CDR2 ANQGSEA. The CDR3 loop is CSPEDSSYEQYF. CDR3 bases: TGCAGCCCTGAGGATAGCTCCTACGAGCAGTACTTC.

The chain recombines TRBV29-1 with TRBJ1-2; 9 nucleotides align to TRBD1. In germline, CDR1 is SQVTM, CDR2 ANQGSEA. Trimming removed 8 bases from V and 6 bases from J; junction bases left unmatched: 4. The CDR3 is 11 amino acids. CDR3: CSQTGGDGYTF. The CDR3 DNA follows: TGCAGCCAGACAGGGGGTGATGGCTACACCTTC. The whole variable domain, remainder taken from reference TRBV29-1 and TRBJ1-2, is SAVISQKPSRDICQRGTSLTIQCQVDSQVTMMFWYRQQPGQSLTLIATANQGSEATYESGFVIDKFPISRPNLTFSTLTVSNMSPEDSSIYLCSQTGGDGYTFGSGTRLTVV.

This clonotype has a handful of counts. The chain carries TRBV4-3 and TRBJ1-5, with D unclear. The CDR3 totals 12 residues. Trimming cost V 2 bases and J 9 bases, with 8 bases left between them. Germline lookup yields CDR1 LGHNA and CDR2 YSLEER. Written as DNA, the CDR3 is TGCGCCAGCAGCCAACACTTTGCGCCCCAGCATTTT. Translation: CASSQHFAPQHF.

This clonotype was counted at least ten times. The V and J genes are TRBV5-5 and TRBJ1-2, with D possibly TRBD1 on 6 matching bases. The ends were cut back, 0 bases at V and 3 bases at J, with 12 bases in the middle. CDR3 size: 15 residues. In germline, CDR1 is SGHKS, CDR2 YYEKEE (reference sequence). The CDR3 DNA follows: TGTGCCAGCAGCTTGGGGCCAGGGGACTACTATGGCTACACCTTC. The encoded protein is CASSLGPGDYYGYTF.

The rearrangement links TRBV4-2 to TRBJ2-1; TRBD1 is a possible D gene (5 bases). The V and J ends lost 4 bases and 4 bases respectively, with 20 bases between them. This CDR3 is built from 17 residues. The germline V gene has CDR1 LGHNA and CDR2 YNFKEQ. For the CDR3, the DNA is TGTGCCAGCAGCCCCACCTTGACAGTTTTAACATACAATGAGCAGTTCTTC. Its protein is CASSPTLTVLTYNEQFF.

About this clonotype itself: This sequence may be a read error, since a much larger clone differs from it by one base. The rearrangement uses TRBV27 and TRBJ1-2; D uncertain. V gave up 9 bases and J gave up 8 bases, with 16 bases separating them. Germline CDR1 reads MNHEY; CDR2 reads SMNVEV (reference sequence). The CDR3 sequence is 12 residues long. DNA for the CDR3: TGTGCCAGTCGGCCGGGCCTAGGGGGCTACACCTTC. Translating it yields CASRPGLGGYTF.

The chain employs TRBV25-1 and TRBJ1-4, with D perhaps matching TRBD1 (5 bases). The germline V and J ends were trimmed by 8 bases and 8 bases, with 12 bases remaining between them. The CDR3 has 12 residues. CDR1 is MGHDK, CDR2 SYGVNS, per germline. The CDR3 loop reads CASRGGREKLFF. CDR3 bases: TGTGCCAGCCGGGGGGGAAGAGAAAAACTGTTTTTT.

The V gene is TRBV11-1, the J gene TRBJ1-5; D is unclear. This CDR3 has 15 residues. Between the trimmed V and J ends, which lost 6 bases and 5 bases, there was a span of 17 bases. Germline V gene data show CDR1 as SGHAT and CDR2 as FQDESV (reference sequence). The CDR3 DNA reads TGTGCCAGCAGTGCAACTACAAGGGTTTATCAGCCCCAGCATTTT. Amino acid sequence: CASSATTRVYQPQHF.

The rearrangement links TRBV7-2 to TRBJ1-5; 11 nucleotides line up with TRBD1. Germline V gene data show CDR1 as SGHTA and CDR2 as FQGNSA. V was clipped by 7 bases and J by 2 bases; unmatched bases: 10. The CDR3 contains 17 residues. The CDR3 region is CASIPGQGVYGNQPQHF. CDR3 nucleotides: TGTGCCAGCATACCGGGACAGGGGGTGTATGGCAATCAGCCCCAGCATTTT.

This clonotype was detected ten times or more. The V call is TRBV11-2, the J call TRBJ2-7, with 7 positions matching TRBD2. J was trimmed by 4 bases and V by 7 bases; bases with no gene match: 1. The CDR3 has 11 amino acids. The germline V gene has CDR1 SGHAT and CDR2 FQNNGV. CDR3 nucleotide sequence: TGTGCCAGCATGCGGGGGTACGAGCAGTACTTC. Translation: CASMRGYEQYF.